The 22 T cell receptor beta chains below come from one sample, sequenced in a study of T-cell reconstitution after alpha-beta-depleted transplantation in children. During its preparation, the TCRbeta library received unique molecular identifiers. MiXCR, run by TCRdb on the PCR reads, gives a single entry per CDR3 protein. Of hundreds of thousands of distinct CDR3 sequences detected, roughly 15% appear once; the ten largest clones hold roughly 41%. The specimen comprised PBMCs, mostly from graft donor cells, sampled 360 days after TCRalphabeta/CD19-depleted stem cell transplant. The origin of the receptors is a male patient between 2 and 10 years old who had a stem cell transplant for acute lymphoblastic leukemia, so the T cells may come from the graft donor.

Only a few counts were recorded for this clonotype. The gene calls are TRBV5-6 and TRBJ1-5; D remains ambiguous. Per germline, CDR1 SGHDT and CDR2 YYEEEE. The CDR3 totals 13 residues. Trimming pared 4 bases from V and 6 bases from J, leaving 11 bases between. CDR3 loop: CASSPGSGQPQHF. CDR3 sequence (DNA): TGTGCCAGCAGCCCTGGGTCAGGTCAGCCCCAGCATTTT.

Comments on this clonotype: This may arise from a read error, as a much more abundant clone is one base away. The J gene is TRBJ2-4, the V gene TRBV12-3 or TRBV12-4, with D possibly called TRBD1 or TRBD2 (6 bases each). The CDR3 sequence is 18 residues long. The CDR3 sequence is CTSSLDGGGLGAKNIQYF. CDR3 nucleotide sequence: TGTACCAGCAGTTTAGATGGTGGGGGGCTGGGAGCCAAAAACATTCAGTACTTC.

This clonotype was detected many times. The chain employs TRBV9 and TRBJ2-3; the D is unclear. Germline CDR1 and CDR2: SGDLS and YYNGEE. Trimming stripped 4 bases from V and 2 bases from J, with 11 bases between. CDR3 length equals 14 residues. Here the CDR3 DNA reads TGTGCCAGCAGCCCCGACTTGTACACAGATACGCAGTATTTT. As protein: CASSPDLYTDTQYF.

Only a few counts were recorded for this clonotype. The chain is built from TRBV5-5 and TRBJ1-4; TRBD1 might be the D (5 bases). Trimming pared 4 bases from V and 7 bases from J, leaving 20 bases between. Per germline, CDR1 SGHKS and CDR2 YYEKEE (reference sequence). CDR3 length: 16 amino acids. Here the CDR3 reads CASSLETAHGGEKLFF. In nucleotides, the CDR3 is TGTGCCAGCAGCCTGGAGACAGCCCACGGAGGTGAAAAACTGTTTTTT.

This rearrangement joins TRBV20-1 to TRBJ2-1; 13 positions match TRBD2. Trimming cost V 5 bases and J 3 bases; bases outside gene matches: 13. CDR1 and CDR2 from the germline V gene are DFQATT and SNEGSKA (reference sequence). The CDR3 contains 18 residues. In nucleotides, the CDR3 is TGCAGTGCTCCACGCCTGGGACTAGCGGGATCCCACTACAATGAGCAGTTCTTC. This sequence encodes CSAPRLGLAGSHYNEQFF.

This clonotype was seen repeatedly, ten times or more. V gene TRBV12-3 or TRBV12-4 combines with J gene TRBJ2-1, with D perhaps TRBD1 (6 bases). Trimming removed 8 bases from V and 3 bases from J, with 17 bases in between. The CDR3 runs 15 residues. The CDR3 DNA reads TGTGCCAGCGGGAAGAAGGGACAAGGCTACAATGAGCAGTTCTTC. This codes for CASGKKGQGYNEQFF.

This clonotype has a handful of counts. This sequence joins TRBV20-1 and TRBJ2-1; D possibly corresponds to TRBD2 (5 bases). Germline loops: CDR1 DFQATT, CDR2 SNEGSKA (reference sequence). This CDR3 is built from 14 residues. Between the trimmed V and J ends, which lost 1 base and 4 bases, there was a span of 11 bases. DNA of the CDR3: TGCAGTGCTAGAGGACCGGACTTATACAATGAGCAGTTCTTC. Translated: CSARGPDLYNEQFF.

This chain joins TRBV28 and TRBJ2-7; 9 nucleotides match TRBD2. The trim removed 10 bases at V and 2 bases at J, leaving 9 bases unmatched. CDR1 is MDHEN, CDR2 SYDVKM, per germline. CDR3 length: 14 amino acids. CDR3 amino acids: CATTGLAYPYEQYF. In DNA, the CDR3 is TGTGCCACCACAGGACTAGCGTACCCCTACGAGCAGTACTTC.

This chain links TRBV4-3 with TRBJ2-7, with TRBD2 matching 7 bases. Germline loops: CDR1 LGHNA, CDR2 YSLEER. V shed 0 bases, J shed 4 bases, and the junction held 9 bases outside the gene matches. The CDR3 loop spans 16 amino acids. CDR3 nucleotide sequence: TGCGCCAGCAGCCAAGATAAAAATAGCGGGCCTTACGAGCAGTACTTC. This encodes CASSQDKNSGPYEQYF.

This clonotype has a handful of counts. The rearrangement links TRBV5-1 to TRBJ2-7, with no clear D. Germline V CDR1 and CDR2: SGHRS, YFSETQ. V shed 1 base and J shed 0 bases, with 5 bases lying between them. CDR3 size: 13 residues. The CDR3 here is CASSLRHSYEQYF. The CDR3 DNA sequence: TGCGCCAGCAGCTTGCGGCACTCCTACGAGCAGTACTTC.

The chain links TRBV10-3 to TRBJ2-6; D uncertain. Looked up from germline, CDR1 is ENHRY and CDR2 is SYGVKD. Trimming took off 4 bases at V and 2 bases at J, with 9 bases between the two ends. The CDR3 consists of 15 residues. As DNA, the CDR3 is TGTGCCATCAGTGTGTCTAGGGCTGGGGCCAACGTCCTGACTTTC. Protein sequence: CAISVSRAGANVLTF.

This clonotype was recorded at least ten times. This chain links TRBV4-3 with TRBJ2-1; D is perhaps TRBD2 (6 bases). CDR3 size: 17 residues. Germline values: CDR1 LGHNA, CDR2 YSLEER. The ends were cut back, 5 bases at V and 5 bases at J, with 22 bases in the middle. The chain's CDR3 is CASSRFYVPGLDNEQFF. The CDR3, as DNA: TGCGCCAGCAGCAGGTTCTACGTCCCGGGACTTGACAATGAGCAGTTCTTC.

This chain joins TRBV4-1 and TRBJ2-7; 14 positions agree with TRBD2. CDR1 MGHRA and CDR2 YSYEKL come from the germline V gene. V lost 3 bases, J lost 5 bases, and 12 bases stayed unmatched. This CDR3 contains 18 residues. CDR3 sequence (DNA): TGCGCCAGCAGCCATTCTCGGACTAGCGGGAGGAAGCCCGACGAGCAGTACTTC. It encodes CASSHSRTSGRKPDEQYF.

The chain combines TRBV7-9 with TRBJ1-1, with no clear D. CDR1 is SEHNR, CDR2 FQNEAQ, per germline (reference sequence). The CDR3 extends over 17 amino acids. Trimming left V 0 bases short and J 0 bases short, with 14 bases between. This CDR3 reads CASSLANLLGVNTEAFF. The CDR3 DNA is TGTGCCAGCAGCTTAGCGAATTTGCTAGGTGTGAACACTGAAGCTTTCTTT.

This clonotype has at least ten counts. The V gene is TRBV4-3, the J gene TRBJ1-6; 7 bases map to TRBD1. V lost 3 bases, J lost 7 bases, and 0 bases stayed unmatched. Germline CDR1 LGHNA, CDR2 YSLEER. The length of the CDR3 is 13 residues. As DNA, the CDR3 is TGCGCCAGCAGCCAGACAGGGAATTCACCCCTCCACTTT. Translation gives CASSQTGNSPLHF.

This chain joins TRBV4-1 and TRBJ1-4, with D uncertain. The ends were cut back, 1 base at V and 7 bases at J, with 13 bases in the middle. From germline, CDR1 is MGHRA and CDR2 YSYEKL. The CDR3 extends over 15 amino acids. DNA for the CDR3: TGCGCCAGCAGCCAAGTCGGGGTCGGCGGTGAAAAACTGTTTTTT. Encoded protein: CASSQVGVGGEKLFF.

This clonotype was detected many times. This chain's CDR3 is CATSDPRKAREGRYNEQFF. DNA of the CDR3: TGTGCCACCAGTGACCCCCGGAAAGCGCGGGAGGGCCGTTACAATGAGCAGTTCTTC. J is TRBJ2-1 and V is TRBV24-1; 9 positions agree with TRBD2. Germline V gene sequence: CDR1 KGHDR, CDR2 SFDVKD. The CDR3 length is 19 residues. J gave up 4 bases and V 4 bases, and 16 bases lay outside the gene matches.

This clonotype was counted ten times or more. The chain joins TRBV24-1 to TRBJ2-7; a weak D match, TRBD1 (6 bases). Germline-derived CDR1 and CDR2 are KGHDR and SFDVKD. CDR3 length equals 17 residues. Trimming stripped 4 bases from V and 0 bases from J, with 18 bases between. CDR3 DNA: TGTGCCACCAGTGAACCGACCAGGGGCCGAAGCTCCTACGAGCAGTACTTC. Translation gives CATSEPTRGRSSYEQYF.

This clonotype was counted ten times or more. The chain combines TRBV7-6 with TRBJ2-7; the D gene is possibly TRBD2 (6 bases). The CDR3 loop spans 15 amino acids. From germline, CDR1 is SGHVS and CDR2 FNYEAQ. V was cut by 9 bases and J by 0 bases, with 18 bases left in between. This CDR3 is CARTTQGGTSYEQYF. The CDR3 DNA reads TGTGCCAGAACCACCCAGGGCGGGACCTCCTACGAGCAGTACTTC.

V is TRBV29-1 and J is TRBJ2-3; D is uncertain. The length of the CDR3 is 12 residues. V lost 6 bases to trimming and J lost 4 bases, with 11 bases between them. Germline loops: CDR1 SQVTM, CDR2 ANQGSEA. CDR3 sequence reads: CSVSEVSDTQYF. The CDR3 region has the DNA TGCAGCGTCTCAGAGGTTTCAGATACGCAGTATTTT.

The V gene is TRBV4-1, the J gene TRBJ2-7; D gene ambiguous. CDR1 and CDR2 from the germline V gene are MGHRA and YSYEKL. There are 14 residues in the CDR3. With 4 bases removed from V and 0 bases from J, the gap between germline ends came to 10 bases. The CDR3 bases are TGCGCCAGCAGCCCCTCCCAACTCTCCTACGAGCAGTACTTC. As protein: CASSPSQLSYEQYF.

The V and J genes are TRBV29-1 and TRBJ2-3, with D tentatively TRBD2 (6 bases). Germline CDR1 reads SQVTM; CDR2 reads ANQGSEA. V was pared by 3 bases and J by 0 bases, with 22 bases between. CDR3 length: 18 amino acids. The CDR3 spells CSVEGLGGSAASTDTQYF. CDR3 coding DNA: TGCAGCGTTGAGGGGTTGGGGGGTTCCGCGGCTAGCACAGATACGCAGTATTTT.